Each of the 26 T cell receptor beta chains below was sequenced from the same sample in a study of CD8+CD57+ T cells in acquired aplastic anemia. Both TCR beta VDJ combination and CDR3 sequence profiling were carried out. Genomic DNA was the template for this profiling. MiXCR, applied by TCRdb to the reads, yields one record per CDR3 protein. The sample records 200,000 to 250,000 distinct CDR3 sequences, 34% being singletons. The sequenced sample consisted of sorted CD4+, CD8+, or CD8+CD57+ T cells (not recorded which) from PBMCs. The receptors were sampled from a human donor in good health, serving as a control.

This clonotype was detected ten times or more. The gene calls are TRBV29-1 and TRBJ2-5, with 9 bases lining up with TRBD1. Losses at the gene ends were 4 bases for V and 5 bases for J; bases not matched to a gene: 8. The CDR3 is 14 residues long. Germline CDR1 reads SQVTM; CDR2 reads ANQGSEA. CDR3 protein: CSVAKGTGTETQYF. The DNA for the CDR3 is TGCAGCGTTGCTAAGGGGACAGGGACGGAGACCCAGTACTTC.

There are a few counts of this clonotype. Germline and junction disagree at one end, which may indicate a read error. The CDR3 bases are TGTGCTAGCAGCTCAGGACTAGCGGGATCAGATACGCAGTATTTT. The encoded protein is CASSSGLAGSDTQYF. V gene TRBV7-7 combines with J gene TRBJ2-3; TRBD2 matches 12 bases. This CDR3 contains 15 residues. The germline CDR1 and CDR2 sequences are SSHAT and FNYEAQ (reference sequence).

V is TRBV19 and J is TRBJ2-7; 8 bases match TRBD1. Per germline, CDR1 LNHDA and CDR2 SQIVND (reference sequence). Trimming cost V 6 bases and J 2 bases; bases outside gene matches: 6. The CDR3 is 14 amino acids. The chain's CDR3 is CASRRGTGTYEQYF. The DNA of the CDR3 is TGTGCCAGTAGACGTGGGACAGGTACCTACGAGCAGTACTTC.

This clonotype occurred many times. This rearrangement joins TRBV19 to TRBJ2-7, with D unclear. Germline CDR1 reads LNHDA; CDR2 reads SQIVND (reference sequence). The CDR3 sequence is 15 residues long. V was clipped by 5 bases and J by 2 bases, with 16 bases between them. CDR3 coding DNA: TGTGCCAGTAGTGCGACCGTGGGTGGAACCTACGAGCAGTACTTC. The encoded protein is CASSATVGGTYEQYF.

The chain couples TRBV7-6 to TRBJ1-1; tentatively, D is TRBD1 (6 bases). The V gene's germline CDR1 is SGHVS and CDR2 FNYEAQ. This CDR3 contains 14 residues. V was pared by 4 bases and J by 7 bases, with 16 bases between. The CDR3 bases are TGTGCCAGCAGCTCCCTTCAGGGGCAAGGTGAAGCTTTCTTT. Translating it yields CASSSLQGQGEAFF.

Ten or more counts support this clonotype. The chain couples TRBV12-3 or TRBV12-4 to TRBJ1-5; 8 bases are a match to TRBD1. J was trimmed by 5 bases and V by 7 bases; bases with no gene match: 7. The CDR3 extends over 14 amino acids. The CDR3: CASNDQGAYQPQHF. CDR3 coding DNA: TGTGCCAGCAACGACCAGGGGGCCTATCAGCCCCAGCATTTT.

This clonotype was seen many times. This chain joins TRBV7-9 and TRBJ2-2; TRBD2 matches at 9 bases. Germline assignment: CDR1 SEHNR and CDR2 FQNEAQ (reference sequence). The CDR3 is 15 residues long. With V trimmed by 7 bases and J by 5 bases, 8 bases remained unmatched. CDR3 amino acids: CASTVSLAGTGELFF. CDR3 nucleotides: TGTGCCAGCACTGTCAGTCTAGCGGGGACCGGGGAGCTGTTTTTT.

The rearrangement uses TRBV30 and TRBJ2-7; perhaps TRBD2 as D (5 bases). The CDR3 covers 13 residues. Germline V gives CDR1 GTSNPN, CDR2 SVGIG (reference sequence). Trimming cost V 5 bases and J 3 bases, with 14 bases left between them. CDR3 loop: CAWQPGVNYEQYF. The CDR3 nucleotides read TGTGCCTGGCAACCCGGGGTAAACTACGAGCAGTACTTC.

This clonotype was observed a few times. The chain joins TRBV29-1 to TRBJ1-1, with 11 bases fitting TRBD1. This CDR3 comprises 16 residues. V lost 5 bases, J lost 4 bases, and 12 bases stayed unmatched. CDR1 is SQVTM, CDR2 ANQGSEA, per germline. This CDR3 is CSVFNTGTGGSTEAFF. In nucleotides, the CDR3 is TGCAGCGTTTTTAACACCGGGACAGGGGGTAGCACTGAAGCTTTCTTT.

Remarks on this clonotype: Being one base from a much bigger clone, this may be a read error. The chain combines TRBV7-9 with TRBJ1-2, with no clear D. The CDR3 loop spans 12 amino acids. Per germline, CDR1 SEHNR and CDR2 FQNEAQ (reference sequence). V lost 5 bases, J lost 8 bases, and 12 bases lay in between. The CDR3 is CASSVDGPGYTF. CDR3 DNA: TGTGCCAGCAGCGTCGACGGACCGGGCTACACCTTC. The full variable domain, rest sourced from reference TRBV7-9 and TRBJ1-2, is DTGVSQNPRHKITKRGQNVTFRCDPISEHNRLYWYRQTLGQGPEFLTYFQNEAQLEKSRLLSDRFSAERPKGSFSTLEIQRTEQGDSAMYLCASSVDGPGYTFGSGTRLTVV.

In the case of this clonotype: This could be a read error, since a much larger clone is one nucleotide away. The DNA for the CDR3 is TGTGCCAGCGACGGGTTTGGCGGGAGTAACGAGCAGTGCTTC. Translation: CASDGFGGSNEQCF. The gene calls are TRBV6-1 and TRBJ2-7, with TRBD2 matching over 7 bases. CDR3 size: 14 residues. CDR1 MNHNS and CDR2 SASEGT come from the germline V gene.

This chain links TRBV4-1 with TRBJ2-1; either TRBD1 or TRBD2 may supply D (6 bases each). This CDR3 is 15 amino acids long. Germline V gives CDR1 MGHRA, CDR2 YSYEKL. Between the trimmed V and J ends, which lost 5 bases and 2 bases, there was a span of 13 bases. The CDR3 sequence: CASSGRGDTYNEQFF. CDR3 in DNA: TGCGCCAGCAGCGGAAGGGGGGACACCTACAATGAGCAGTTCTTC.

This clonotype was picked up one time. The CDR3 nucleotides read TGTGCCAGCAGCGTAGCCAGTTCCTACGAGCAGTACTTC. Translating gives CASSVASSYEQYF. The chain uses TRBV9 and TRBJ2-7; D gene uncertain. In germline, CDR1 is SGDLS, CDR2 YYNGEE. The CDR3 spans 13 residues. Trimming stripped 0 bases from V and 1 base from J, with 5 bases between. The whole variable domain, remainder taken from reference TRBV9 and TRBJ2-7, is DSGVTQTPKHLITATGQRVTLRCSPRSGDLSVYWYQQSLDQGLQFLIQYYNGEERAKGNILERFSAQQFPDLHSELNLSSLELGDSALYFCASSVASSYEQYFGPGTRLTVT.

In this sample, this clonotype turned up a few times. The rearrangement links TRBV7-8 to TRBJ2-7, with 7 bases matching TRBD1. Unmatched junction bases numbered 2, after V lost 10 bases and J lost 2 bases. Germline V lookup: CDR1 SGHVS, CDR2 FQNEAQ. The CDR3 totals 11 residues. DNA for the CDR3: TGTGCCATCAGGGGGACCTACGAGCAGTACTTC. This encodes CAIRGTYEQYF.

The V and J genes are TRBV18 and TRBJ1-5; D remains unclear. The CDR3 length is 14 residues. The V end lost 4 bases, the J end lost 7 bases, and 14 bases lay between the germline ends. Germline values: CDR1 KGHSH, CDR2 LQKENI. CDR3 DNA: TGTGCCAGCTCACGCGACTCAACCTACCAGCCCCAGCATTTT. It yields the protein CASSRDSTYQPQHF.

The V and J genes are TRBV15 and TRBJ2-3; D gene unclear. Trimming removed 3 bases from V and 3 bases from J, with 7 bases in between. The CDR3 totals 13 residues. In germline, CDR1 is LNHNV, CDR2 YYDKDF (reference sequence). The CDR3 sequence is CATSSIQTDTQYF. CDR3 DNA sequence: TGTGCCACCAGCAGCATACAGACAGATACGCAGTATTTT.

This clonotype was found many times. The chain has TRBV19 and TRBJ2-5; 7 positions agree with TRBD1. V lost 5 bases to trimming and J lost 5 bases; unmatched junction nucleotides: 5. Germline lookup yields CDR1 LNHDA and CDR2 SQIVND (reference sequence). This CDR3 region has 13 residues. CDR3 sequence: CASSAPGGETQYF. In DNA, the CDR3 is TGTGCCAGTAGTGCTCCAGGGGGTGAGACCCAGTACTTC.

The rearrangement uses TRBV7-8 and TRBJ2-1; 7 bases map to TRBD1. The CDR3 runs to 15 residues. V was clipped by 5 bases and J by 0 bases; unmatched bases: 4. Germline CDR1 SGHVS, CDR2 FQNEAQ. For the CDR3, the DNA is TGTGCCAGCAGCAAGGACAGGAGCTCCTACAATGAGCAGTTCTTC. It translates to CASSKDRSSYNEQFF.

This rearrangement joins TRBV20-1 to TRBJ1-4; D is ambiguous. The CDR3 is made up of 15 amino acids. Germline CDR1 and CDR2: DFQATT and SNEGSKA (reference sequence). Trimming left V 1 base short and J 4 bases short, with 13 bases between. In DNA, the CDR3 is TGCAGTGCTAGAGCCTCTTCTTTTAATAATGAAAAACTGTTTTTT. Translation gives CSARASSFNNEKLFF.

The sample holds many counts of this clonotype. The V call is TRBV11-1, the J call TRBJ2-1; the match to TRBD2 covers 14 bases. The CDR3 covers 16 residues. Germline values: CDR1 SGHAT, CDR2 FQDESV (reference sequence). J was trimmed by 7 bases and V by 5 bases; bases with no gene match: 7. The CDR3 DNA is TGTGCCAGCAGCCGAGGGGGACTAGCGGGAGAGAATGAGCAGTTCTTC. Protein: CASSRGGLAGENEQFF.

This clonotype was detected only once. The chain carries TRBV15 and TRBJ1-1; no firm D call. Trimming took 2 bases from V and 4 from J, leaving 8 bases between them. The CDR3 spans 13 residues. Per the germline V gene, CDR1 is LNHNV and CDR2 is YYDKDF (reference sequence). Here the CDR3 reads CATSRQVGTEAFF. The DNA of the CDR3 is TGTGCCACCAGCAGACAGGTGGGCACTGAAGCTTTCTTT.

There are many counts of this clonotype. The gene calls are TRBV24-1 and TRBJ2-7; 8 bases map to TRBD1. V lost 7 bases to trimming and J lost 3 bases; unmatched junction nucleotides: 10. The germline V gene has CDR1 KGHDR and CDR2 SFDVKD. This CDR3 has 15 residues. For the CDR3, the DNA is TGTGCCACCAGCACCACCCCGGGACAGGACTACGAGCAGTACTTC. It codes for CATSTTPGQDYEQYF.

The J gene is TRBJ2-2, the V gene TRBV29-1; D call uncertain. V lost 6 bases, J lost 7 bases, and 18 bases lay in between. The CDR3 totals 14 residues. Germline CDR1 and CDR2: SQVTM and ANQGSEA. CDR3 in DNA: TGCAGCGTCGTGCTCTCGGCGGTGGTCGGGGAGCTGTTTTTT. Translating it yields CSVVLSAVVGELFF.

V usage is TRBV3-1 and J usage is TRBJ1-2, with D perhaps matching TRBD1 (5 bases). The germline V gene encodes CDR1 LGHDT and CDR2 YNNKEL (reference sequence). The CDR3 sequence is 14 residues long. Trimming took 0 bases from V and 4 from J, leaving 9 bases between them. The CDR3 sequence is CASSQDTGGYGYTF. DNA of the CDR3: TGTGCCAGCAGCCAAGATACAGGCGGCTATGGCTACACCTTC.

This chain connects TRBV7-9 to TRBJ2-7, with no clear D. The germline gives CDR1 SEHNR, CDR2 FQNEAQ (reference sequence). V was clipped by 6 bases and J by 1 base, with 10 bases between them. This CDR3 is 13 amino acids long. CDR3 in amino acids: CASRDLGSYEQYF. CDR3 in DNA: TGTGCCAGCAGGGACCTAGGGTCCTACGAGCAGTACTTC.

Ten or more counts support this clonotype. This chain joins TRBV10-3 and TRBJ1-1; D gene unclear. Germline values: CDR1 ENHRY, CDR2 SYGVKD. The CDR3 length is 13 residues. The V end was cut by 3 bases, the J end by 7 bases, with 12 bases between. The CDR3, as DNA: TGTGCCATCAGTGACACGGTTCGTGGTGAAGCTTTCTTT. Residues: CAISDTVRGEAFF.